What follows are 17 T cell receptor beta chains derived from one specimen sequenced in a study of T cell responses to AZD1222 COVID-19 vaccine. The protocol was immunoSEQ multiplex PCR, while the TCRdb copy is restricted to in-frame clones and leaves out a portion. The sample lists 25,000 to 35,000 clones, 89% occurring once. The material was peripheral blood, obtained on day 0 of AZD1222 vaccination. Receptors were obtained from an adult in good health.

The CDR3 reads CASRSSGTTYNEQFF. The CDR3 coding sequence is TGTGCCAGCAGATCTAGCGGGACTACCTACAATGAGCAGTTCTTC. J is TRBJ2-1 and V is TRBV7-9; 9 bases match TRBD2. Germline CDR1 is SEHNR and CDR2 is FQNEAQ (reference sequence). V was pared by 6 bases and J by 2 bases, with 5 bases of the junction left unmatched. The CDR3 is made up of 15 amino acids.

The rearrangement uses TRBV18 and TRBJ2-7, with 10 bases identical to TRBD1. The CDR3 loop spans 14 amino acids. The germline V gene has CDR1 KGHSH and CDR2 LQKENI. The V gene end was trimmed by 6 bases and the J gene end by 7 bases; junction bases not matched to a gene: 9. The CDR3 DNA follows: TGTGCCAGCTCCGACGGGACAGGGGCAGTAGAGCAGTACTTC. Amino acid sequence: CASSDGTGAVEQYF.

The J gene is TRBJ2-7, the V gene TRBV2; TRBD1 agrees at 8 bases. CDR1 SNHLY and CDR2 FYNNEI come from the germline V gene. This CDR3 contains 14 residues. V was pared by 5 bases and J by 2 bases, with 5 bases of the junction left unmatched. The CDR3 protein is CASSHPGQAYEQYF. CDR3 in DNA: TGTGCCAGCAGTCACCCGGGACAGGCCTACGAGCAGTACTTC.

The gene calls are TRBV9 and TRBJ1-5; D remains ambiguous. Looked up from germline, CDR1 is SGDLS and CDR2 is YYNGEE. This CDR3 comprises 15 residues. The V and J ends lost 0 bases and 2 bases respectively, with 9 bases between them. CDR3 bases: TGTGCCAGCAGCGTAGCTCCCACGGGCAATCAGCCCCAGCATTTT. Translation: CASSVAPTGNQPQHF.

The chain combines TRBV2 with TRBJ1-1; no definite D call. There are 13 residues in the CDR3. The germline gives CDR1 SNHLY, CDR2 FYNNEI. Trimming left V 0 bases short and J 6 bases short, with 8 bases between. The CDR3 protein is CASSEAPSPEAFF. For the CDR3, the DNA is TGTGCCAGCAGTGAAGCGCCTTCACCTGAAGCTTTCTTT.

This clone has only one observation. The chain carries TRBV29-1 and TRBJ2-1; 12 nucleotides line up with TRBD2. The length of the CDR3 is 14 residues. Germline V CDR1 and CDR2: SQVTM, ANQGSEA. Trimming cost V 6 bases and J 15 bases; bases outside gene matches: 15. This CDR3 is CSVDPSTSGRSTFF. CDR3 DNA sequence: TGCAGCGTGGACCCCTCTACTAGCGGGAGGAGCACGTTCTTC.

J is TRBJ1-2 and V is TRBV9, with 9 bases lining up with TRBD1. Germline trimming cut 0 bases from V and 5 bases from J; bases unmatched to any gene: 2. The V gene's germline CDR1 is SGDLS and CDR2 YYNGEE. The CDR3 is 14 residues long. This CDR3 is CASSVEQGAYGYTF. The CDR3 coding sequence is TGTGCCAGCAGCGTAGAACAGGGGGCGTATGGCTACACCTTC.

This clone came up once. CDR3 in DNA: TGTGCCAGCAGCTTAGCAGGGCTGAGCTATGGCTACACCTTC. Amino acids: CASSLAGLSYGYTF. The V and J genes are TRBV7-8 and TRBJ1-2; D remains ambiguous. Germline V gene data show CDR1 as SGHVS and CDR2 as FQNEAQ. V lost 0 bases to trimming and J lost 4 bases, with 9 bases between them. CDR3 length: 14 residues. Supplemented by reference TRBV7-8 and TRBJ1-2, the full variable domain reads GAGVSQSPRYKVAKRGQDVALRCDPISGHVSLFWYQQALGQGPEFLTYFQNEAQLDKSGLPSDRFFAERPEGSVSTLKIQRTQQEDSAVYLCASSLAGLSYGYTFGSGTRLTVV.

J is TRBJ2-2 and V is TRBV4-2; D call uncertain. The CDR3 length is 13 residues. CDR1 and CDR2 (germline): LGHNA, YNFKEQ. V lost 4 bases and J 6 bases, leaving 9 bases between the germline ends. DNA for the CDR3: TGTGCCAGCAGCCTGGCCGGCCCCGGGGAGCTGTTTTTT. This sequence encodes CASSLAGPGELFF.

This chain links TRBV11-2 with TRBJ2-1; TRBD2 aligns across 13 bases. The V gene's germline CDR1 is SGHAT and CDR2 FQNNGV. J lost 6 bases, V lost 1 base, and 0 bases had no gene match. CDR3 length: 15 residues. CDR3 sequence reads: CASSLGTSGGNEQFF. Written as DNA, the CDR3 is TGTGCCAGCAGCTTAGGGACTAGCGGGGGCAATGAGCAGTTCTTC.

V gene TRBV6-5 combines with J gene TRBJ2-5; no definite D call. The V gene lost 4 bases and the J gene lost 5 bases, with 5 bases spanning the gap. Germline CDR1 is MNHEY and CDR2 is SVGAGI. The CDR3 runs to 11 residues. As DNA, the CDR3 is TGTGCCAGCAGTTCTTTTGAGACCCAGTACTTC. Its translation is CASSSFETQYF.

Here the CDR3 reads CASSPDREEAFF. CDR3 sequence (DNA): TGTGCCAGCTCACCAGACAGGGAAGAAGCTTTCTTT. The chain carries TRBV18 and TRBJ1-1, with 7 bases fitting TRBD1. This CDR3 has 12 amino acids. The germline V gene has CDR1 KGHSH and CDR2 LQKENI. Trimming removed 2 bases from V and 8 bases from J; junction bases left unmatched: 2.

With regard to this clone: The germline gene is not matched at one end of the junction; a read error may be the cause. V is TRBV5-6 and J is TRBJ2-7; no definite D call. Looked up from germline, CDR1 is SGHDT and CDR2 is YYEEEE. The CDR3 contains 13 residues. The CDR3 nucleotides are TGTGCCAGCAGCTTGGCCGGTCGAGATAGGTCGGACTTC. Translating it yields CASSLAGRDRSDF.

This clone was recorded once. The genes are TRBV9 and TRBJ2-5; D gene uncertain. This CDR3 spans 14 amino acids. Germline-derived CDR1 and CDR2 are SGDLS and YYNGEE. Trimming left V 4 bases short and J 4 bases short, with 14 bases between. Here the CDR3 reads CASSPRWRGETQYF. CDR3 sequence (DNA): TGTGCCAGCAGCCCCCGATGGAGAGGAGAGACCCAGTACTTC.

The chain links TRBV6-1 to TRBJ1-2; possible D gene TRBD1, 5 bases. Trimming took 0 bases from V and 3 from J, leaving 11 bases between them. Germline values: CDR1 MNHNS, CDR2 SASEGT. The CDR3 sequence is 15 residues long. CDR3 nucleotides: TGTGCCAGCAGTGAAGCCGGACAACTCTACTATGGCTACACCTTC. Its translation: CASSEAGQLYYGYTF.

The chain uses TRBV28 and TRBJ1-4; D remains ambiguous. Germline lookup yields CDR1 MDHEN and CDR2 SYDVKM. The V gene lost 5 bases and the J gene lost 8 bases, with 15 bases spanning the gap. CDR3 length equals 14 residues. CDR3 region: CASSPLTVGEKLFF. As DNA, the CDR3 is TGTGCCAGCAGTCCCCTCACAGTGGGAGAAAAACTGTTTTTT.

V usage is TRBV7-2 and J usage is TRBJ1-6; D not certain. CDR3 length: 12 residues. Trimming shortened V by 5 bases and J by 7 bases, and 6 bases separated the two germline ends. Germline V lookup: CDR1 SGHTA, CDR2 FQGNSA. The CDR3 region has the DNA TGTGCCAGCAGCCTACGAAATTCACCCCTCCACTTT. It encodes CASSLRNSPLHF.